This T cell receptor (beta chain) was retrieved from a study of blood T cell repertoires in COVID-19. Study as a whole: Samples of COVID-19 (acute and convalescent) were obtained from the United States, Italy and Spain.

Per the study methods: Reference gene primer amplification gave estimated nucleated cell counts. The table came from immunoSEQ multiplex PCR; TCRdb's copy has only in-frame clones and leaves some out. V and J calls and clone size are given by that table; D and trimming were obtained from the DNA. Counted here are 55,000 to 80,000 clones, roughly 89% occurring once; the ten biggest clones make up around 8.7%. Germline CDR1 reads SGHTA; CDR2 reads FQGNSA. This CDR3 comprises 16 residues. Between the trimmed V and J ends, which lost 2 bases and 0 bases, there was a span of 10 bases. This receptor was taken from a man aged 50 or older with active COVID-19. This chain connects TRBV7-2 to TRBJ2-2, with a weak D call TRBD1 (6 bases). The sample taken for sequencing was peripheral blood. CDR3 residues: CASSLSHRANTGELFF. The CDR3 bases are TGTGCCAGCAGCTTATCGCACAGGGCGAACACCGGGGAGCTGTTTTTT.